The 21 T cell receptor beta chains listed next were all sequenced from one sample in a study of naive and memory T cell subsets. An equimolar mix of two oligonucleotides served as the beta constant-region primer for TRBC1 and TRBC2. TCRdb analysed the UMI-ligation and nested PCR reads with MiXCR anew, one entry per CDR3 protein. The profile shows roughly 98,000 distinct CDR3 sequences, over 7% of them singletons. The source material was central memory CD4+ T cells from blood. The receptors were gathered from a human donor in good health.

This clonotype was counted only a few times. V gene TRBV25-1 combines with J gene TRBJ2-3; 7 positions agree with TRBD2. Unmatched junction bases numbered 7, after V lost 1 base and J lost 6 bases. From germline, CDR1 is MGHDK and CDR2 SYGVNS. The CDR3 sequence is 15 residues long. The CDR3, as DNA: TGTGCCAGCAGTGAATGGATCGCGGGAGACGATACGCAGTATTTT. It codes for CASSEWIAGDDTQYF.

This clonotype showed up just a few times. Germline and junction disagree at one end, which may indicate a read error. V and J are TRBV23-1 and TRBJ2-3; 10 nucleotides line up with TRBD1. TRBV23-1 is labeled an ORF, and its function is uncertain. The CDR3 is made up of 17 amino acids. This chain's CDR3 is CASCPSPDRDRGDPQYF. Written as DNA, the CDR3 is TGCGCCAGCTGCCCCTCTCCTGACCGGGACAGGGGAGATCCGCAGTATTTT.

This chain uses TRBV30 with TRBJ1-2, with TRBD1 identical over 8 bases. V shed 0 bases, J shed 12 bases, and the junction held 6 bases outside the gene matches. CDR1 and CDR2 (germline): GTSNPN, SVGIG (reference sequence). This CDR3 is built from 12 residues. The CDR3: CAWSVRQGRHTF. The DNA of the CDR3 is TGTGCCTGGAGTGTACGACAGGGGCGGCACACCTTC.

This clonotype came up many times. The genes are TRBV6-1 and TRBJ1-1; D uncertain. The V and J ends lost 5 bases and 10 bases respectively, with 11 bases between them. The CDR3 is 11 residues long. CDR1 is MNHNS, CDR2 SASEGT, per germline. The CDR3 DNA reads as TGTGCCAGCAGTCTCTGGGGTCGAGCTTTCTTT. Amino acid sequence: CASSLWGRAFF.

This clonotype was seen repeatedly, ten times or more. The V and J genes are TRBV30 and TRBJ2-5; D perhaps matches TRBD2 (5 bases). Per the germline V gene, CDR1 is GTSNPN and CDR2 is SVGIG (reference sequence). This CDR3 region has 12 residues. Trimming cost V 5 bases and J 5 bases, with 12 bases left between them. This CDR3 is CAWRGLSETQYF. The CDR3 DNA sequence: TGTGCCTGGCGCGGGCTCTCGGAGACCCAGTACTTC.

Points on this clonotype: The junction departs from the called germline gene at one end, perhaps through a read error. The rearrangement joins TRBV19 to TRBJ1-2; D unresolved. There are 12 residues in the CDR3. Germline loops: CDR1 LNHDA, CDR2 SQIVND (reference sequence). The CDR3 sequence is CASRNSNYDYTF. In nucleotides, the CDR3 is TGTGCCAGTAGAAACTCTAACTATGACTACACCTTC.

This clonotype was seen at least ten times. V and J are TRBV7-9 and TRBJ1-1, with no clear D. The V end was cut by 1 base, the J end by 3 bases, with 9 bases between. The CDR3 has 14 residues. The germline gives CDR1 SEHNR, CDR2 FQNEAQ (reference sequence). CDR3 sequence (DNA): TGTGCCAGCAGCTTAGATATGAGGGACACTGAAGCTTTCTTT. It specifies CASSLDMRDTEAFF. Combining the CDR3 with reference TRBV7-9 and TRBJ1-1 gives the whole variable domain DTGVSQNPRHKITKRGQNVTFRCDPISEHNRLYWYRQTLGQGPEFLTYFQNEAQLEKSRLLSDRFSAERPKGSFSTLEIQRTEQGDSAMYLCASSLDMRDTEAFFGQGTRLTVV.

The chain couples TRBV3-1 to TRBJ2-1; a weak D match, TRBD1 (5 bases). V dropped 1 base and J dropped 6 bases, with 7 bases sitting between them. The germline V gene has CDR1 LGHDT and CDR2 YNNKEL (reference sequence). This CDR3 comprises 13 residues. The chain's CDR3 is CASSQGRANEQFF. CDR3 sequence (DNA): TGTGCCAGCAGCCAAGGCAGGGCCAATGAGCAGTTCTTC.

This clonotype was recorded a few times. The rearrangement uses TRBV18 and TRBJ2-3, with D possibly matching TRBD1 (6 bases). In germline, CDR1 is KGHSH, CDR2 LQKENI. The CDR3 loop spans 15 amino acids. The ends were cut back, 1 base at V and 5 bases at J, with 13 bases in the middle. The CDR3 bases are TGTGCCAGCTCACCACTCGGACAGCAGAAAGATACGCAGTATTTT. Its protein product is CASSPLGQQKDTQYF.

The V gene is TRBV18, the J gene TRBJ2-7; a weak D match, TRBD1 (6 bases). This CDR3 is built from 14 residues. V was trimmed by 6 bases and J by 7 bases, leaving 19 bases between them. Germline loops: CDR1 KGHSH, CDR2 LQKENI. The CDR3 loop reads CASSPVTGPGEQYF. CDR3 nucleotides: TGTGCCAGCTCCCCCGTCACAGGGCCTGGGGAGCAGTACTTC.

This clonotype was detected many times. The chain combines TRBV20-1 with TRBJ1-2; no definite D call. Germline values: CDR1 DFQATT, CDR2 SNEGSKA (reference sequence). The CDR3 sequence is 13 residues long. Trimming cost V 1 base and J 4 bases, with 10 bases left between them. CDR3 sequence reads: CSARGQVSYGYTF. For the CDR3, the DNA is TGCAGTGCTAGAGGACAAGTTAGCTATGGCTACACCTTC.

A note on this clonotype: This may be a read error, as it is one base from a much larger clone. CDR3 DNA sequence: TGTGCCAGCGGTTACCCTTCCCGGGACAGGGGATTCGTGGGAAAGTATACACCTGAAGCTTTCTTT. It yields the protein CASGYPSRDRGFVGKYTPEAFF. The chain combines TRBV6-2 or TRBV6-3 with TRBJ1-1; 10 bases line up with TRBD1. CDR3 size: 22 residues. From germline, CDR1 is MNHEY and CDR2 SVGEGT.

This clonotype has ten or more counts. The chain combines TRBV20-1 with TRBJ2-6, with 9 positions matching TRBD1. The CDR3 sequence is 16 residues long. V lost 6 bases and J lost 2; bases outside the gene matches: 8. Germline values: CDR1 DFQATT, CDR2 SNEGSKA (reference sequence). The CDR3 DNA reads TGCAGTGCGGAAGGACAGGGGCAACCTGGGGCCAACGTCCTGACTTTC. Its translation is CSAEGQGQPGANVLTF.

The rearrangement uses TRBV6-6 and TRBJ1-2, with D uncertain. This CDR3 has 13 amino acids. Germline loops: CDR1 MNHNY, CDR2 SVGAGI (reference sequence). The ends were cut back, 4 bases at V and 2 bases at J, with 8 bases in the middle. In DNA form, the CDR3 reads TGTGCCAGCAGTTCAACAGACAACTATGGCTACACCTTC. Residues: CASSSTDNYGYTF.

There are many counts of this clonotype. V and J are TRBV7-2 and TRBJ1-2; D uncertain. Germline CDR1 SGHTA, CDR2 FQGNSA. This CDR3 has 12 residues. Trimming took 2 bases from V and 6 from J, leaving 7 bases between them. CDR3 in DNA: TGTGCCAGCAGCTTATCCAGGAATGGCTACACCTTC. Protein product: CASSLSRNGYTF.

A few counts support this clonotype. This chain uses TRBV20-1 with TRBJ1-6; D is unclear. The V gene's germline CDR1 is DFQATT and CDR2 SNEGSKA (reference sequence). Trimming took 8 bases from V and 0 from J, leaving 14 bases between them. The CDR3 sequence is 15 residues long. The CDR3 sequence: CSTHLYSSYNSPLHF. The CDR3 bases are TGCAGTACACACCTATACAGCTCCTATAATTCACCCCTCCACTTT.

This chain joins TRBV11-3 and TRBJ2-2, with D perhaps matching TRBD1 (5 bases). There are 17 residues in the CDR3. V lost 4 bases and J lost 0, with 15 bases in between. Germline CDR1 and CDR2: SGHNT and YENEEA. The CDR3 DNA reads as TGTGCCAGCAGCTCCCGGGCCGGACACACGAACACCGGGGAGCTGTTTTTT. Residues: CASSSRAGHTNTGELFF.

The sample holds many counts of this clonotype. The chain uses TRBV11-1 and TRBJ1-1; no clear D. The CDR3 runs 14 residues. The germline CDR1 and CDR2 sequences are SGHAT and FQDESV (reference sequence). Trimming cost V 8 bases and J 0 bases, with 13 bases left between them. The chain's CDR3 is CASEIGQVNTEAFF. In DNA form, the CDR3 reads TGTGCCAGCGAAATTGGGCAGGTGAACACTGAAGCTTTCTTT.

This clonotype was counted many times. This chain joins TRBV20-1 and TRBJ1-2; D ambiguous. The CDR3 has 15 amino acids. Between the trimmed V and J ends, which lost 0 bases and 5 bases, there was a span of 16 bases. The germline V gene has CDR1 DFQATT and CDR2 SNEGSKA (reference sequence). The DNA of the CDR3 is TGCAGTGCTAGAGAGGCTGCATCCCTCTCTTATGGCTACACCTTC. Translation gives CSAREAASLSYGYTF.

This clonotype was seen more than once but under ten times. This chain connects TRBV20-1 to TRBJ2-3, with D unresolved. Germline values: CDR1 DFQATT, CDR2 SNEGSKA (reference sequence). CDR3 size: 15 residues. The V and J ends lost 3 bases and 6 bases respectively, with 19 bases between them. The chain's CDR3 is CSARRDGRDHDTQYF. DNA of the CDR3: TGCAGTGCTAGGCGCGACGGACGCGACCACGATACGCAGTATTTT.

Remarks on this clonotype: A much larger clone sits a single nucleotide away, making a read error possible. CDR3 nucleotide sequence: TGTGTCAGCAGCTTGGCGGGGTCCAATACTAACGAGCAGTACTTC. Translation: CVSSLAGSNTNEQYF. The V call is TRBV5-5, the J call TRBJ2-7, with D perhaps TRBD2 (6 bases). CDR3 size: 15 residues. Germline V gene lookup returns CDR1 SGHKS and CDR2 YYEKEE (reference sequence).